This T cell receptor beta chain was sequenced during a study of shared clonotypes between healthy human individuals (dated by TCRdb to 2019 to 2021). Background for the entire study: A couple of women and three men aged 18 to 49 years were included in the cohort. Per donor, leukapheresis produced somewhere between about 0.9 and 9.5 billion PBMCs. Libraries were prepared and TCR repertoires were sequenced by different laboratories using diverse techniques, in order to increase sequencing depth and limit assay-specific biases. For each donor, CD4 naive and CD4 memory were each run on three plates, CD8 naive on two plates, and CD8 memory on one plate. To estimate repertoire size and how much clonotypes are shared between individuals, the study performed deep sequencing of blood TCR repertoires from roughly five healthy adults. The investigation overall reported the following: Pairwise subsampling indicated that sequencing depth was expected to affect the degree of clonotype sharing among donors. Rarefaction of sorted-subset datasets indicated incomplete sequencing despite the large sequencing depth. Because the study included a small number of donors, the genetic and exposure-history diversity represented was limited. Naive subsets generally had larger estimated clonotype richness than memory subsets did. Sampling was limited to blood, and TCR repertoires in tissue likely differ from TCR repertoires in blood. Compared with non-shared clonotypes, clonotypes shared by all four sorted-subset donors had higher generation probabilities. When a few donors were compared, the shared fraction of clonotypes was about 5.5% for naive CD4, more than 3% for naive CD8, 2% to 2.5% for memory CD4, and 0.4% for memory CD8.

Healthy HIV-negative adults with no recently reported acute infections or vaccinations were included as donors. Only Caucasian adults living in Nashville, Tennessee, USA were represented among the donors. CD4+ T cells were enriched through magnetic negative selection, after which naive cells were positively selected on CD45RA and the remaining negative fraction served as the memory subset. After blood collection by leukapheresis, PBMCs were isolated using Ficoll-Histopaque density gradient centrifugation and then cryopreserved in the vapor phase of liquid nitrogen. Analytical flow cytometry was used to check the purity and quantity of each magnetically sorted T cell population. Genomic DNA was isolated from each sorted fraction and quantified by UV absorbance on a Nanodrop 2000c. Via the germline V gene (reference sequence), CDR1 is LNHNV and CDR2 YYDKDF. Its CDR3 holds 14 amino acids, cysteine through phenylalanine. Of all the DNA, just the CDR3 is kept, 42 bases in frame from base 1. The junction carries 9 bases between V and J, which are trimmed by 1 base and 5 bases respectively.

This clone is a singleton in its sample. Its antigen has not been determined. No per-base quality is available; no much larger clone lies one base away. Using the deep immunoSEQ assay, TCR CDR3 regions were amplified from genomic DNA by multiplex PCR. Extracted genomic DNA from each cell subset was distributed evenly across all wells of several immunoSEQ 96-well plates, and each plate was treated as a replicate. For sorted subsets, each replicate PCR was loaded with roughly 0.2 ug genomic DNA, equivalent to 30,000 to 35,000 T cell genomes. Purified libraries were measured with a Qubit 3.0 fluorometer, size-checked on a Bioanalyzer 2100, and measured again with the KAPA Library Quantification kit. A separate single-read 150-cycle Illumina NextSeq 550 flow cell was used to sequence each immunoSEQ 96-well plate. The source study handled its data this way. Because the immunoSEQ output included only junctional sequences and no quality scores, the filtering could not be the same as the filtering used for full-length reads. Sequences were annotated with PyIR, a Python wrapper for IgBLAST v1.9, using IMGT germline references to assign V/J genes and CDR3. Reads were filtered out if the reads had weak V/J assignments (E-value above 1e-6), no CDR3, stop codons, out-of-frame junctions, or ambiguous translated residues. V3J clonotypes were defined as sequences sharing an identical inferred V gene, J gene, and CDR3 amino acid sequence. Percentage overlap between repertoires was calculated by dividing the number of shared unique clonotypes by the size of the smaller repertoire. Richness of each repertoire was evaluated using RTK rarefaction, the Chao1 estimator, and Recon v2.1 estimates of unobserved clonotypes. Generation probabilities for all TCRbeta clonotypes obtained by the gDNA method from several donors were computed using OLGA. As stored in TCRdb, this immuneACCESS dataset retains in-frame rearrangements with V and J assigned. A fraction of the clones does not appear; measured against another copy, unresolved V genes explain less than half of the discrepancy, and the remainder lacks a known reason. The DNA gave D and trimming, while V, J and clone size come from that table. This sample is represented by 2 million to 2.5 million clones; 85% to 95% of them were singletons. The ten largest clones take up 0.35% to 0.45% of the sample.

The receptor was derived from a man aged 18-30 years in good health. Some clones in this sample may be carry-over from other donors' samples. Sequences were obtained from naive CD4+ T cells from PBMCs. Taken with the paper, the label for cell subset or site translates to: CD45RA+ positively selected. The rearranged segments are TRBV15 and TRBJ2-1; a confident D gene designation cannot be given. CDR3 loop: CATSRGRPNNEQFF. The nucleotides are TGTGCCACCAGCAGAGGGCGACCTAACAATGAGCAGTTCTTC.